This note documents a single T cell receptor beta chain sequence. This clone was seen only once. What antigen it recognizes has not been identified. One base away there is no much larger clone; base qualities are not given. The CDR3 spans 15 residues, from the cysteine through the phenylalanine. CDR3 DNA only is kept here, 45 bases in frame from base 1. The germline V and J ends show losses of 5 bases and 2 bases respectively, and no gene match explains 3 bases of the junction. CDR1 MDHEN and CDR2 SYDVKM are derived from the germline V gene. To sequence the TCRbeta CDR3 region, genomic DNA was isolated from the sorted cells. The immunoSEQ Assay was used for sequencing of TCRbeta CDR3 regions. TCRdb limited this immuneACCESS table to in-frame rearrangements with V and J called. A share of clones is missing; checked studies link under half to unresolved V genes, and the rest is unexplained. This sample holds about 55,000 clones; around 88% were observed only once. The top ten hold approximately 13% of the sample.

The sample originates from a study of OX40 agonist ivuxolimab in advanced cancers. As for the study more broadly: Ivuxolimab was a fully human IgG2 agonistic monoclonal antibody targeting the costimulatory receptor OX40 (CD134). The dose-escalation cohort was about 83% male with a mean age of about 54 years, ranging from 23 to 79. Three dose-escalation patients achieved partial responses, one with hepatocellular carcinoma and two with cutaneous melanoma. The paper describes the monotherapy dose-escalation part (N of about 47 patients) of the phase I trial of ivuxolimab. Patients were allowed to have had prior anti-PD-1, anti-PD-L1 or anti-CTLA-4 therapy, and around 40% of the dose-escalation patients had previously received checkpoint inhibitors. Intravenous ivuxolimab was administered to patients every 2 weeks at six dose levels: 0.01, 0.1, 0.3, 1.5, 3 and 10 mg/kg. Peripheral TCRbeta sequencing aimed to test whether ivuxolimab altered TCR sequence diversity and caused clonal T-cell expansion. Among the approximately 50 dose-escalation patients, about 19 had hepatocellular carcinoma, 15 or so melanoma, 9 renal cell carcinoma and 9 head and neck cancer. The paper's findings and limits, for the study overall: After ivuxolimab, more expanded clones were found on average in CD8+ T cells than in CD4+ T cells. Which antigens the clonally expanded peripheral T cells were specific for was not determined. In the 0.1-3.0 mg/kg groups, partial responders had among the lowest normalized peripheral clonal expansion, particularly in CD8+ T cells. Clonal expansion of both CD4+ and CD8+ blood T cells was observed from baseline to week 6 at doses 0.1 to 3.0 mg/kg. Low levels of normalized T-cell clonal expansion were also seen in some patients who did not respond.

The trial excluded patients who had a history of autoimmune disease or who were on systemic immunosuppression. Peripheral blood for TCR sequencing was drawn from every dose cohort at baseline, at cycle 4 day 1 and at cycle 7 day 1. The samples were taken from a phase I, first-in-human, multicenter, open-label dose-escalation trial of ivuxolimab. The trial enrolled adults with locally advanced or metastatic head and neck squamous cell, hepatocellular, melanoma or renal cell carcinoma. Before TCR sequencing, CD4+ T cells and CD8+ T cells from peripheral blood were sorted into separate populations. The chain was built from TRBV28 and TRBJ2-1; 10 junctional bases match TRBD2. The sequence was collected from an adult with an advanced solid tumor such as melanoma, head and neck, liver or kidney cancer. The input for sequencing was CD4+ or CD8+ T cells sorted from blood, taken in a trial of the OX40 agonist ivuxolimab. The DNA sequence is given as TGTGCCAGCAGTGTAACTAGCGGGGCCTACAATGAGCAGTTCTTC. Translation gives CASSVTSGAYNEQFF. This CDR3, with the reference TRBV28 and TRBJ2-1 proteins standing in past its ends, gives the full variable domain DVKVTQSSRYLVKRTGEKVFLECVQDMDHENMFWYRQDPGLGLRLIYFSYDVKMKEKGDIPEGYSVSREKKERFSLILESASTNQTSMYLCASSVTSGAYNEQFFGPGTRLTVL.